A selection of T cell receptor beta chains follows, all from one sample in a study of shared clonotypes between healthy human individuals. Some clones are missing from TCRdb's copy, which holds only in-frame ones; the method was immunoSEQ multiplex PCR. There are 2 million to 3 million clones in the sample; more than 85% occur only once, and about 0.34% lies in the top ten. Sequenced material: naive CD4+ T cells from PBMCs. The receptors stem from a man between 18 and 29 years old in good health. Some clones in this sample may be carry-over from other donors' samples. The CDR3 runs from the conserved cysteine through the conserved F or W. Fields, in order: J gene, D gene, clone size, V gene, CDR3 protein, CDR3 DNA. A D gene is named only where the DNA matches it firmly. The size of a clone is reported for some rows only, either as once, few or many, or as a class for expanded clones.

J: TRBJ1-4; D: .; size: .; V: TRBV5-4; CDR3: CASSLLGAGGKLFF; DNA: TGTGCCAGCAGCTTGTTGGGGGCGGGAGGCAAACTGTTTTTT
J: TRBJ1-5; D: .; size: .; V: TRBV5-4; CDR3: CASSSSDRKGGNQPQHF; DNA: TGTGCCAGCAGCTCCTCTGACAGGAAAGGGGGCAATCAGCCCCAGCATTTT
J: TRBJ2-5; D: .; size: .; V: TRBV5-1; CDR3: CASSAGWGETQYF; DNA: TGCGCCAGCAGCGCTGGATGGGGAGAGACCCAGTACTTC
J: TRBJ1-2; D: .; size: .; V: TRBV28; CDR3: CASSSPRGAGKYGYTF; DNA: TGTGCCAGCAGTTCCCCACGTGGGGCTGGCAAGTATGGCTACACCTTC
J: TRBJ1-5; D: .; size: .; V: TRBV19; CDR3: CASSTGPINQPQHF; DNA: TGTGCCAGTAGTACAGGACCGATAAATCAGCCCCAGCATTTT
J: TRBJ2-7; D: TRBD1; size: .; V: TRBV28; CDR3: CASRVTGPSYEQYF; DNA: TGTGCCAGCAGGGTGACAGGGCCCTCCTACGAGCAGTACTTC
J: TRBJ2-7; D: TRBD2; size: .; V: TRBV4-1; CDR3: CASSQGRGRLVYEQYF; DNA: TGCGCCAGCAGCCAAGGCCGCGGGAGGCTCGTCTACGAGCAGTACTTC
J: TRBJ2-5; D: .; size: once; V: TRBV6-1; CDR3: CASSGFQETQYF; DNA: TGTGCCAGCAGTGGTTTCCAAGAGACCCAGTACTTC
J: TRBJ1-1; D: .; size: .; V: TRBV5-1; CDR3: CATKRGAGNTEAFF; DNA: TGCGCCACCAAACGGGGGGCGGGAAACACTGAAGCTTTCTTT
J: TRBJ2-2; D: TRBD2; size: .; V: TRBV7-2; CDR3: CASSYGLAGGGTGELFF; DNA: TGTGCCAGCAGCTATGGACTAGCGGGAGGGGGTACCGGGGAGCTGTTTTTT
J: TRBJ2-7; D: .; size: .; V: TRBV7-7; CDR3: CASSLAIRDSEQYF; DNA: TGTGCCAGCAGCTTAGCGATTAGGGATAGCGAGCAGTACTTC
J: TRBJ1-2; D: .; size: .; V: TRBV28; CDR3: CASSLGGRDGYTF; DNA: TGTGCCAGCAGTTTGGGGGGGCGCGATGGCTACACCTTC
J: TRBJ1-3; D: TRBD1; size: .; V: TRBV5-6; CDR3: CASSPTGGLDTIYF; DNA: TGTGCCAGCAGCCCGACAGGGGGCCTGGACACCATATATTTT
J: TRBJ1-5; D: .; size: once; V: TRBV7-2; CDR3: CASSFFGQPQHF; DNA: TGTGCCAGCAGCTTTTTTGGTCAGCCCCAGCATTTT
J: TRBJ2-5; D: TRBD1; size: .; V: TRBV5-4; CDR3: CASSSTQQGQETQYF; DNA: TGTGCCAGCAGCTCTACTCAACAGGGGCAAGAGACCCAGTACTTC
J: TRBJ1-3; D: .; size: .; V: TRBV6-6; CDR3: CASRELSVGNTIYF; DNA: TGTGCCAGTAGGGAGTTGAGCGTTGGAAACACCATATATTTT
J: TRBJ2-7; D: .; size: once; V: TRBV27; CDR3: CASSAHSYEQYF; DNA: TGTGCCAGCAGTGCCCACTCCTACGAGCAGTACTTC
J: TRBJ1-2; D: .; size: .; V: TRBV4-3; CDR3: CASSQDWGGSDSGYGYTF; DNA: TGCGCCAGCAGCCAAGATTGGGGAGGCTCGGATTCGGGCTATGGCTACACCTTC
J: TRBJ1-2; D: .; size: .; V: TRBV2; CDR3: CASSERRSYGYTF; DNA: TGTGCCAGCAGTGAAAGACGGTCCTATGGCTACACCTTC
J: TRBJ2-7; D: .; size: .; V: TRBV10-3; CDR3: CAIRRGREAYEQYF; DNA: TGTGCCATCAGGAGGGGACGGGAAGCCTACGAGCAGTACTTC
J: TRBJ1-3; D: .; size: .; V: TRBV18; CDR3: CASSPEGSSGNTIYF; DNA: TGTGCCAGCTCACCAGAGGGGTCCTCTGGAAACACCATATATTTT